This TCR beta chain is from a study of monozygotic twins with inflammatory bowel disease. Regarding the study as a whole: Diversity of TCRbeta measured by inverse Simpson was lower in IBD patients than in healthy co-twins.

Worth noting for this clonotype: The antigen is unknown.

cDNA was made in eight separate reactions per sample. The cDNA of both the TCRalpha and TCRbeta chains was subjected to two nested PCRs of about 16 and 10 cycles. TCRdb re-called the 5' RACE reads, yielding one record per CDR3 amino acid sequence without DNA. The data show approximately 400,000 distinct CDR3 sequences, and the top ten clones hold about 2.3%. The germline CDR1 and CDR2 sequences are DFQATT and SNEGSKA (reference sequence). The CDR3 covers 15 residues. The receptor was isolated from a human donor with ulcerative colitis or Crohn's disease, or a healthy co-twin of an affected twin (not recorded which). The chain links TRBV20-1 to TRBJ1-1; TCRdb calls TRBD1, which cannot be checked without DNA. The sample comprised blood. The CDR3 loop reads CSARGQGAQNTEAFF.